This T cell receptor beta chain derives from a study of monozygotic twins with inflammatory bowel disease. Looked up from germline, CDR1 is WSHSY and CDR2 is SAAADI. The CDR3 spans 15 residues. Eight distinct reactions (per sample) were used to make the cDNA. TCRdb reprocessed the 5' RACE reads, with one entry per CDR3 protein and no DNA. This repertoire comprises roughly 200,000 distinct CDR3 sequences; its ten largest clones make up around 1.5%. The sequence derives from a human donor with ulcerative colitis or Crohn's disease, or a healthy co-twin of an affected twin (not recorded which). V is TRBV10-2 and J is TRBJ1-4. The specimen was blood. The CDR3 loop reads CASSENSATNEKLFF.